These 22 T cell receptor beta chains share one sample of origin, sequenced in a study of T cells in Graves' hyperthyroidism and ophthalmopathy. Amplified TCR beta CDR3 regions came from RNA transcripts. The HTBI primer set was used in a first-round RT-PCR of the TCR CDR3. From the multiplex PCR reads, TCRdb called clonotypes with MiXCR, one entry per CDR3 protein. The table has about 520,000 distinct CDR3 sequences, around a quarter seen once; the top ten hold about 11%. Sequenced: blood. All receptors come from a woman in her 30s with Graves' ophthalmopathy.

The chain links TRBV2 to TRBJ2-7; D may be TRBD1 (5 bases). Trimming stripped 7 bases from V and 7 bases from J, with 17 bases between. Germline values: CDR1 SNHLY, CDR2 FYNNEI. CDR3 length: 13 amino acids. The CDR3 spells CASTAQGISEQYF. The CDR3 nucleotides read TGTGCCAGCACTGCCCAGGGAATAAGTGAGCAGTACTTC.

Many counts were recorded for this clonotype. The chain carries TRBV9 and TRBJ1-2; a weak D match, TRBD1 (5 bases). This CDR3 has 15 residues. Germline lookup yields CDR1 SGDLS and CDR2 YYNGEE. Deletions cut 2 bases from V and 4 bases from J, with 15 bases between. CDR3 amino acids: CASSVDGGLAYGYTF. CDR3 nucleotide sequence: TGTGCCAGCAGCGTTGACGGGGGTCTAGCCTATGGCTACACCTTC.

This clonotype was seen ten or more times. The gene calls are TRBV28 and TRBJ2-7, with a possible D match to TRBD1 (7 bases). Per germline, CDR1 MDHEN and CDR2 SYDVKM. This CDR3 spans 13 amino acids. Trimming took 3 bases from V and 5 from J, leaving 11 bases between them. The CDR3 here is CASSFGGTDEQYF. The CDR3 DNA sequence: TGTGCCAGCAGTTTTGGGGGGACAGACGAGCAGTACTTC.

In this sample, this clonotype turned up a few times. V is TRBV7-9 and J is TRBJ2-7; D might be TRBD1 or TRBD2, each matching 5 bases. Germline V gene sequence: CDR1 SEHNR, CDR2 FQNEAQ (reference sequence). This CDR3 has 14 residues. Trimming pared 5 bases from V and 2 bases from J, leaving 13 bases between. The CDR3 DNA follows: TGTGCCAGCAGCCCCGGGACGAACACCTACGAGCAGTACTTC. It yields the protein CASSPGTNTYEQYF. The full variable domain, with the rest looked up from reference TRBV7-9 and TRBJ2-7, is DTGVSQNPRHKITKRGQNVTFRCDPISEHNRLYWYRQTLGQGPEFLTYFQNEAQLEKSRLLSDRFSAERPKGSFSTLEIQRTEQGDSAMYLCASSPGTNTYEQYFGPGTRLTVT.

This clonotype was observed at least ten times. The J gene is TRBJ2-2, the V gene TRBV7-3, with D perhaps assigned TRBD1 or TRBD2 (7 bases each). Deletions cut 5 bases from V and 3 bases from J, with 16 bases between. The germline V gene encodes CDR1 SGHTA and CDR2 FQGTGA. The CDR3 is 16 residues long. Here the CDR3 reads CASSPGGDVDTGELFF. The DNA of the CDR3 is TGTGCCAGCAGCCCAGGGGGGGACGTCGACACCGGGGAGCTGTTTTTT.

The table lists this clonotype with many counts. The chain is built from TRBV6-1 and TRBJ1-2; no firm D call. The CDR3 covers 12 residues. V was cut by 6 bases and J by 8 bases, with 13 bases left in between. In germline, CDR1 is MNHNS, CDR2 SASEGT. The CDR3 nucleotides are TGTGCCAGCAGCCGCGCGGCGCAGGGCTACACCTTC. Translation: CASSRAAQGYTF.

CDR3 region: CATSRAAGGSEQYF. CDR3 nucleotides: TGTGCCACCAGCAGAGCAGCGGGGGGGTCCGAGCAGTACTTC. The chain recombines TRBV15 with TRBJ2-7, with TRBD2 matching 10 bases. Germline V lookup: CDR1 LNHNV, CDR2 YYDKDF (reference sequence). This CDR3 region has 14 residues. With V trimmed by 1 base and J by 6 bases, 3 bases remained unmatched. Together with reference TRBV15 and TRBJ2-7, the CDR3 gives the full variable domain: DAMVIQNPRYQVTQFGKPVTLSCSQTLNHNVMYWYQQKSSQAPKLLFHYYDKDFNNEADTPDNFQSRRPNTSFCFLDIRSPGLGDTAMYLCATSRAAGGSEQYFGPGTRLTVT.

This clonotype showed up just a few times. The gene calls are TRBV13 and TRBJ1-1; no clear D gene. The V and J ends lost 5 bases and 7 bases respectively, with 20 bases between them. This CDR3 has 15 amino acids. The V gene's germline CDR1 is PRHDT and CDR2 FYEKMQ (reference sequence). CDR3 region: CASSLRTLLALEAFF. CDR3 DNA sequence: TGTGCCAGCAGCCTACGGACCCTACTGGCGCTTGAAGCTTTCTTT.

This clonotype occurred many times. The CDR3 nucleotides are TGTGCCAGCAGTTTAGTAGCCACGGGCAACGTCCTGACTTTC. It yields the protein CASSLVATGNVLTF. The J gene is TRBJ2-6, the V gene TRBV12-3 or TRBV12-4; D is uncertain. The CDR3 covers 14 residues. The ends were cut back, 1 base at V and 9 bases at J, with 10 bases in the middle.

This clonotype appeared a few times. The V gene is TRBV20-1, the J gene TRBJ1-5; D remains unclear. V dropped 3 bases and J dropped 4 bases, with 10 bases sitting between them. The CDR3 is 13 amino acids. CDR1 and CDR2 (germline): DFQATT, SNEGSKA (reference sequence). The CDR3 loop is CSASSQENQPQHF. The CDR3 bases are TGCAGTGCTAGTAGCCAGGAGAATCAGCCCCAGCATTTT.

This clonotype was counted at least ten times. The CDR3, as DNA: TGTGCCAGCAGCTTACAAGGACACATCCAGCCCCAGCATTTT. It specifies CASSLQGHIQPQHF. The genes are TRBV5-5 and TRBJ1-5, with D tentatively TRBD1 (5 bases). CDR3 length: 14 residues. V was shortened by 2 bases and J by 7 bases, with 13 bases between the two germline ends. Per the germline V gene, CDR1 is SGHKS and CDR2 is YYEKEE (reference sequence). The full variable domain, in which reference TRBV5-5 and TRBJ1-5 provide the parts outside the CDR3, is DAGVTQSPTHLIKTRGQQVTLRCSPISGHKSVSWYQQVLGQGPQFIFQYYEKEERGRGNFPDRFSARQFPNYSSELNVNALLLGDSALYLCASSLQGHIQPQHFGDGTRLSIL.

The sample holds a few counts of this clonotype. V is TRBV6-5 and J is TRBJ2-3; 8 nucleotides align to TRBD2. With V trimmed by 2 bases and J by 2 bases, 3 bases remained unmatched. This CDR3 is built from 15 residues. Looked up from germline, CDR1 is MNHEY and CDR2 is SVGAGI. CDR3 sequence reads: CASSYGGLVTDTQYF. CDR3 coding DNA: TGTGCCAGCAGTTACGGGGGACTAGTCACAGATACGCAGTATTTT.

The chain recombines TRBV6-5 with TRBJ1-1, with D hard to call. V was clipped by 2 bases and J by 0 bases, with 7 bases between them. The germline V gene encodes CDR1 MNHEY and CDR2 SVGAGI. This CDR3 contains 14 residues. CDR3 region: CASSYPLMNTEAFF. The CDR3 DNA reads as TGTGCCAGCAGTTACCCTCTTATGAACACTGAAGCTTTCTTT.

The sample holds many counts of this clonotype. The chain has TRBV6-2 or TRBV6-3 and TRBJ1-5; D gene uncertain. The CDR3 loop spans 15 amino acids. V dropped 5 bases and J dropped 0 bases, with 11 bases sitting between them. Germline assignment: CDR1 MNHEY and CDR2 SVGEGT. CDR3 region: CASSPLGYSNQPQHF. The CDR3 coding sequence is TGTGCCAGCAGTCCCTTGGGGTATAGCAATCAGCCCCAGCATTTT.

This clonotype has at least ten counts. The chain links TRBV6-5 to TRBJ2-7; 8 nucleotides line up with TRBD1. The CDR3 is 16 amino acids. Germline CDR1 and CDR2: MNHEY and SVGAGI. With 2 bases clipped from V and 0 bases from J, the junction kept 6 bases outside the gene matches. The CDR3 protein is CASSYPRTGSSYEQYF. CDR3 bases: TGTGCCAGCAGTTACCCACGGACAGGGAGCTCCTACGAGCAGTACTTC.

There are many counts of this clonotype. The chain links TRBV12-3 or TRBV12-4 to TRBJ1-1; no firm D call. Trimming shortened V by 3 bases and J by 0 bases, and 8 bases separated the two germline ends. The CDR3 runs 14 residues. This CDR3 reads CASSLWQMNTEAFF. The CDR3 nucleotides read TGTGCCAGCAGTTTGTGGCAGATGAACACTGAAGCTTTCTTT.

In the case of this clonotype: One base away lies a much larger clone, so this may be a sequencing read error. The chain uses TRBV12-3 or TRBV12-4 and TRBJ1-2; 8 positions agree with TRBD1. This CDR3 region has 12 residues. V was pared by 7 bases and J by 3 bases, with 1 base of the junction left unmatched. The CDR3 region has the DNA TGTGCCAGCACACAGGGGGACTATGGCTACACCTTC. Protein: CASTQGDYGYTF.

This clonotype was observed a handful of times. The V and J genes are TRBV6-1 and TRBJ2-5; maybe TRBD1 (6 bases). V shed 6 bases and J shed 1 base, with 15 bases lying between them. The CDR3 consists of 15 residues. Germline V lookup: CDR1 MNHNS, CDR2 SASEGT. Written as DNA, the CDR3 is TGTGCCAGCAGGGTGACAGGTGGCCCCCAAGAGACCCAGTACTTC. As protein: CASRVTGGPQETQYF.

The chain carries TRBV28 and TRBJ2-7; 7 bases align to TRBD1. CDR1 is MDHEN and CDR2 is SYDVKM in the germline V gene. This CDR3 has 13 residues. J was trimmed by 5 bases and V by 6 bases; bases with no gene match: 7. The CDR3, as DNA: TGTGCCAGCAGAGAAGGTACAGGGGACGAGCAGTACTTC. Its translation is CASREGTGDEQYF.

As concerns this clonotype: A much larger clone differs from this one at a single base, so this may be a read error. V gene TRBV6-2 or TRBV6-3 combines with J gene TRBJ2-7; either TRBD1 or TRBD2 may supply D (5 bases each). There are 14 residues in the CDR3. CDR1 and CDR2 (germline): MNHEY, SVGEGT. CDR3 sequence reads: CASSYRGRTYDQYF. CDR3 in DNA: TGTGCCAGCAGTTACAGGGGACGGACCTACGATCAGTACTTC.

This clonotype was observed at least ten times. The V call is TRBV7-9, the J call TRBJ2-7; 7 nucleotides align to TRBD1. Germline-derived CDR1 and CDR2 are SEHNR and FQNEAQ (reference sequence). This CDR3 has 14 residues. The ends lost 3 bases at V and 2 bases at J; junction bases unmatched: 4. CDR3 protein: CASSLRQGAYEQYF. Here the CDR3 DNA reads TGTGCCAGCAGCTTGCGGCAGGGGGCCTACGAGCAGTACTTC.

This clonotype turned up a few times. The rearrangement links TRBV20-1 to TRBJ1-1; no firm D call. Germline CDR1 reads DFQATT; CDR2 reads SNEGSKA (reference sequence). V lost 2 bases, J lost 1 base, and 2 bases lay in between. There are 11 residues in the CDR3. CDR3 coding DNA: TGCAGTGCTAGAAGGAACACTGAAGCTTTCTTT. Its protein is CSARRNTEAFF.